Listed below are T cell receptor beta chains from one sample, sequenced in a study of blood T cell repertoires in COVID-19. Sequencing used immunoSEQ multiplex PCR; TCRdb keeps in-frame clones, though not all of them. The profile shows 130,000 to 150,000 clones, around 81% of them singletons. The material sequenced was peripheral blood. The origin of the receptors is a human donor with acute or convalescent COVID-19. The donor label of this sample is uncertain. CDR3s include the opening cysteine and the closing phenylalanine or tryptophan. Fields, in order: D gene, V gene, J gene, clone size, CDR3 protein, CDR3 DNA. A D gene is named only where the DNA matches it firmly. Clone sizes are given selectively: once, few, many, or a class where the clone is expanded.

TRBD2	TRBV3-1/TRBV3-2	TRBJ2-7	-	CASSRKGTGLAGDSSDYEQYF	TGTGCCAGCAGCCGAAAGGGGACTGGACTAGCGGGGGACTCCTCGGACTACGAGCAGTACTTC
-	TRBV11-2	TRBJ2-2	-	CGSGSNTGELFF	TGTGGGAGCGGGTCGAACACCGGGGAGCTGTTTTTT
-	TRBV3-1/TRBV3-2	TRBJ1-5	-	CASSQGSYSNQPQHF	TGTGCCAGCAGCCAGGGCAGTTATAGCAATCAGCCCCAGCATTTT
-	TRBV7-2	TRBJ1-5	-	CASSREVNQPQHF	TGTGCCAGCAGCCGGGAGGTTAATCAGCCCCAGCATTTT
TRBD1	TRBV4-2	TRBJ1-3	-	CASSQTGTVGNTIYF	TGTGCCAGCAGCCAAACCGGGACAGTTGGAAACACCATATATTTT
-	TRBV9	TRBJ1-6	-	CASSTRAGTNYNSPLHF	TGTGCCAGCAGCACCCGAGCCGGGACAAACTATAATTCACCCCTCCACTTT
-	TRBV29-1	TRBJ1-5	-	CSASTGNQPQHF	TGCAGCGCTTCTACAGGGAATCAGCCCCAGCATTTT
TRBD1	TRBV30	TRBJ2-3	-	CAWSPGQGGDTQYF	TGTGCCTGGAGTCCGGGACAGGGGGGCGATACGCAGTATTTT
-	TRBV6-2/TRBV6-3	TRBJ2-4	-	CASSSSELAKNIQYF	TGTGCCAGCAGTTCTAGTGAGTTAGCCAAAAACATTCAGTACTTC
-	TRBV5-4	TRBJ1-1	few	CASSFDSEAFF	TGTGCCAGCAGCTTCGACAGTGAAGCTTTCTTT
-	TRBV7-3	TRBJ1-1	-	CASSSSGSTEAFF	TGTGCCAGCAGCTCGTCAGGGTCCACTGAAGCTTTCTTT
TRBD1	TRBV19	TRBJ2-1	-	CASSGLRDSFQDEQFF	TGTGCCAGTAGTGGGCTTCGGGACAGCTTTCAGGATGAGCAGTTCTTC
TRBD1	TRBV19	TRBJ1-2	-	CASRTGDRSYGYTF	TGTGCCAGTAGGACAGGGGACCGGAGCTATGGCTACACCTTC
-	TRBV19	TRBJ1-4	-	CASTDMLGGEKLFF	TGTGCCAGTACCGACATGTTAGGAGGAGAAAAACTGTTTTTT
TRBD1	TRBV19	TRBJ1-2	-	CASSTSPPGQLSSYGYTF	TGTGCCAGTAGTACCAGTCCGCCGGGACAGCTTTCTAGCTATGGCTACACCTTC
TRBD1	TRBV5-1	TRBJ1-5	-	CASSPEGQVNQPQHF	TGCGCCAGCAGCCCGGAGGGACAGGTAAATCAGCCCCAGCATTTT
-	TRBV6-5	TRBJ1-4	-	CASIPQPQEKLFF	TGTGCCAGCATTCCACAACCTCAGGAAAAACTGTTTTTT
-	TRBV5-1	TRBJ1-1	-	CASSLWRGNTEAFF	TGCGCCAGCAGCCTGTGGCGGGGTAACACTGAAGCTTTCTTT
-	TRBV5-6	TRBJ1-1	once	CASSFGQRAFF	TGTGCCAGCAGCTTCGGACAGCGGGCTTTCTTT
TRBD2	TRBV6-5	TRBJ2-2	-	CASRGLAGNTGELFF	TGTGCCAGCAGAGGACTAGCGGGAAACACCGGGGAGCTGTTTTTT
-	TRBV7-9	TRBJ1-2	-	CASSLGTNHGYTF	TGTGCCAGCAGCCTCGGGACTAACCATGGCTACACCTTC
-	TRBV7-9	TRBJ2-6	-	CASRGEANVLTF	TGTGCCAGCCGAGGCGAGGCCAACGTCCTGACTTTC
-	TRBV24-1	TRBJ1-5	-	CATSDSGRGSNQPQHF	TGTGCCACCAGTGATTCCGGGAGGGGAAGCAATCAGCCCCAGCATTTT
-	TRBV6-5	TRBJ2-2	-	CASSYSGGVNTGELFF	TGTGCCAGCAGTTACTCAGGAGGAGTGAACACCGGGGAGCTGTTTTTT
-	TRBV5-1	TRBJ2-2	once	CASSPGGGSGGELFF	TGCGCCAGCAGCCCTGGTGGAGGGTCTGGCGGGGAGCTGTTTTTT
TRBD1	TRBV6-1	TRBJ1-3	once	CASSEPGQIEPRNTIYF	TGTGCCAGCAGTGAACCGGGACAGATAGAGCCCCGAAACACCATATATTTT
-	TRBV5-5	TRBJ2-7	-	CASSLEGQLPYEQYF	TGTGCCAGCAGCTTGGAGGGACAATTGCCCTACGAGCAGTACTTC
TRBD1	TRBV24-1	TRBJ1-5	-	CATREGGQGDNQPQHF	TGTGCCACCAGAGAAGGAGGACAGGGGGATAATCAGCCCCAGCATTTT
TRBD2	TRBV6-2/TRBV6-3	TRBJ2-2	-	CASSYSVAGVNTGELFF	TGTGCCAGCAGTTACTCTGTAGCGGGGGTGAACACCGGGGAGCTGTTTTTT
TRBD2	TRBV19	TRBJ2-1	-	CASSIGSGSYNEQFF	TGTGCCAGTAGTATAGGCAGCGGGAGCTACAATGAGCAGTTCTTC
TRBD1	TRBV6-2/TRBV6-3	TRBJ1-5	-	CASSSGTGHQPQHF	TGTGCCAGCAGCTCCGGGACAGGGCATCAGCCCCAGCATTTT
TRBD2	TRBV15	TRBJ2-1	-	CATSRDLAGGSYNEQFF	TGTGCCACCAGCAGAGATCTGGCGGGGGGTTCCTACAATGAGCAGTTCTTC
TRBD1	TRBV2	TRBJ1-1	-	CASSAQGRNTEAFF	TGTGCCAGCAGTGCACAGGGGCGGAACACTGAAGCTTTCTTT
-	TRBV6-5	TRBJ2-7	-	CASSYGAASYEQYF	TGTGCCAGCAGTTATGGGGCAGCCTCTTACGAGCAGTACTTC
-	TRBV6-5	TRBJ1-2	-	CASKPGATGYGYTF	TGTGCCAGCAAACCTGGGGCAACTGGTTATGGCTACACCTTC
TRBD1	TRBV7-9	TRBJ1-6	-	CASSLRTGGNSPLHF	TGTGCCAGCAGCTTAAGGACAGGGGGCAACTCACCCCTCCACTTT
-	TRBV2	TRBJ1-1	-	CASSEGPQGTEAFF	TGTGCCAGCAGTGAAGGGCCCCAGGGAACTGAAGCTTTCTTT
-	TRBV10-3	TRBJ2-3	-	CAISEGLGAGIRTDTQYF	TGTGCCATCAGTGAGGGTTTGGGGGCAGGGATCCGCACAGATACGCAGTATTTT
-	TRBV29-1	TRBJ2-2	once	CSVEGTPNTGELFF	TGCAGCGTTGAAGGGACACCGAACACCGGGGAGCTGTTTTTT
TRBD1	TRBV6-5	TRBJ1-1	-	CASTRTGTGLFF	TGTGCCAGCACCCGAACCGGGACAGGCCTTTTCTTT
-	TRBV5-8	TRBJ1-5	-	CASAVVDQPQHF	TGTGCCAGCGCAGTCGTGGATCAGCCCCAGCATTTT
-	TRBV2	TRBJ2-3	-	CASSGAGLGTDTQYF	TGTGCCAGCAGTGGGGCAGGGCTGGGGACAGATACGCAGTATTTT
-	TRBV4-1	TRBJ1-5	-	CASSQDREGGVNQPQHF	TGCGCCAGCAGCCAAGATAGAGAAGGGGGAGTCAATCAGCCCCAGCATTTT
TRBD1	TRBV27	TRBJ1-2	once	CASKRQGVHGYTF	TGTGCCAGCAAAAGACAGGGGGTTCATGGCTACACCTTC
-	TRBV6-6	TRBJ1-3	-	CASSYGPTKDF	TGTGCCAGCAGTTACGGGCCGACGAAGGATTTT
-	TRBV27	TRBJ1-4	-	CASSSYPGLNEKLFF	TGTGCCAGCAGTTCTTACCCTGGACTGAATGAAAAACTGTTTTTT
TRBD1	TRBV5-4	TRBJ1-3	-	CASSQTTGQDTIYF	TGTGCCAGCAGCCAAACGACAGGACAGGACACCATATATTTT
TRBD1	TRBV6-5	TRBJ1-2	-	CASSYSTGEGYTF	TGTGCCAGCAGTTACTCGACAGGGGAAGGCTACACCTTC
-	TRBV7-8	TRBJ1-1	-	CASSLRGRTEAFF	TGTGCCAGCAGCTTACGGGGTAGGACTGAAGCTTTCTTT
TRBD1	TRBV5-1	TRBJ2-1	-	CASREGTGANNEQFF	TGCGCCAGCAGGGAGGGGACAGGGGCGAACAATGAGCAGTTCTTC
-	TRBV19	TRBJ2-2	-	CASSMAGTGELFF	TGTGCCAGTAGTATGGCGGGGACCGGGGAGCTGTTTTTT
TRBD1	TRBV11-3	TRBJ2-7	few	CASSFRGTGPYEQYF	TGTGCCAGCAGCTTCAGGGGGACAGGACCCTACGAGCAGTACTTC
-	TRBV25-1	TRBJ1-2	-	CASSEQGNYGYTF	TGTGCCAGCAGTGAACAGGGGAACTATGGCTACACCTTC